The clone carrying this T cell receptor beta chain has more than one count but fewer than ten. The data derive from a study of blood T cell repertoires in COVID-19. In the study overall: COVID-19 samples, acute and convalescent, were from the United States, Italy and Spain. In each case, the material was cDNA or gDNA derived from T cells, B-cell-depleted T cells, or PBMCs.

During active infection, Seattle patients enrolled and were then monitored through disease. As processed by the authors: Amplified reference gene primers provided the basis for estimating nucleated cell counts. Using immunoSEQ multiplex PCR, the repertoire was profiled, and TCRdb retains in-frame clones only, with some absent. Clonal size and the V and J genes are those of that table, whereas D and trimming came from the DNA. The table has 250,000 to 400,000 clones, around 89% seen once; the top ten hold under 2%. This CDR3 region has 15 residues. Germline V gives CDR1 MNHEY, CDR2 SVGAGI. The junction had 12 bases not matched to a gene; V was cut back by 6 bases and J by 8 bases.

This TCR derives from a woman aged 30 to 39 with COVID-19, enrolled during active disease. The chain has TRBV6-5 and TRBJ1-4; 7 bases agree with TRBD1. Specimen: peripheral blood. The CDR3 reads CASRGLGKGGEKLFF. In nucleotides, the CDR3 is TGTGCCAGCAGGGGACTGGGAAAAGGGGGCGAAAAACTGTTTTTT.